The 21 T cell receptor beta chains presented below share a single source sample, sequenced in a study of blood T cell repertoires in COVID-19. Data came from immunoSEQ multiplex PCR; TCRdb stores just in-frame clones and leaves some out. The sample includes around 60,000 clones, about nine tenths of them seen just once. Sequenced: peripheral blood. These receptors originate from a man in his sixties with acute or convalescent COVID-19.

This clone was counted once. The chain uses TRBV7-3 and TRBJ2-1; D is perhaps TRBD2 (5 bases). This CDR3 is 18 amino acids long. Germline values: CDR1 SGHTA, CDR2 FQGTGA. Trimming stripped 4 bases from V and 0 bases from J, with 19 bases between. In DNA, the CDR3 is TGTGCCAGCAGCTCCCGAGGGCTAGTCCTATTCTCCTACAATGAGCAGTTCTTC. The encoded protein is CASSSRGLVLFSYNEQFF.

The chain carries TRBV19 and TRBJ1-2, with TRBD1 matching 7 bases. With 5 bases clipped from V and 6 bases from J, the junction kept 9 bases outside the gene matches. Germline-derived CDR1 and CDR2 are LNHDA and SQIVND (reference sequence). The CDR3 extends over 14 amino acids. CDR3: CASSGRTGVDGYTF. The CDR3 DNA reads as TGTGCCAGTAGTGGTCGGACAGGAGTGGATGGCTACACCTTC.

The chain carries TRBV7-9 and TRBJ2-3; D gene unclear. Looked up from germline, CDR1 is SEHNR and CDR2 is FQNEAQ (reference sequence). The CDR3 loop spans 15 amino acids. Between the trimmed V and J ends, which lost 3 bases and 1 base, there was a span of 11 bases. The chain's CDR3 is CASSFASRGTDTQYF. The CDR3 DNA follows: TGTGCCAGCAGCTTTGCAAGCCGCGGCACAGATACGCAGTATTTT. Full variable domain (rest looked up from reference TRBV7-9 and TRBJ2-3): DTGVSQNPRHKITKRGQNVTFRCDPISEHNRLYWYRQTLGQGPEFLTYFQNEAQLEKSRLLSDRFSAERPKGSFSTLEIQRTEQGDSAMYLCASSFASRGTDTQYFGPGTRLTVL.

The V gene is TRBV5-6, the J gene TRBJ2-2; TRBD1 aligns across 7 bases. CDR1 and CDR2 from the germline V gene are SGHDT and YYEEEE. V gave up 3 bases and J gave up 0 bases; unmatched junction bases: 5. This CDR3 is 16 amino acids long. The CDR3 DNA is TGTGCCAGCAGCTGGGACAGCGCCCCGAACACCGGGGAGCTGTTTTTT. It encodes CASSWDSAPNTGELFF.

J is TRBJ2-2 and V is TRBV19; a possible D gene is TRBD1 (6 bases). V was trimmed by 5 bases and J by 5 bases, leaving 18 bases between them. The length of the CDR3 is 16 residues. Per the germline V gene, CDR1 is LNHDA and CDR2 is SQIVND (reference sequence). Here the CDR3 reads CASSSSQGRVTGELFF. The CDR3 DNA reads as TGTGCCAGTAGTTCATCACAGGGAAGGGTGACCGGGGAGCTGTTTTTT.

The chain employs TRBV7-9 and TRBJ2-4, with D possibly TRBD2 on 5 matching bases. Germline-derived CDR1 and CDR2 are SEHNR and FQNEAQ (reference sequence). There are 16 residues in the CDR3. Trimming left V 1 base short and J 8 bases short, with 18 bases between. CDR3 residues: CASSLGGATPKDIQYF. Written as DNA, the CDR3 is TGTGCCAGCAGCTTAGGGGGAGCGACCCCTAAGGACATTCAGTACTTC.

The V and J genes are TRBV2 and TRBJ2-5, with D possibly being TRBD2 (6 bases). The CDR3 contains 14 residues. The V end lost 2 bases, the J end lost 5 bases, and 12 bases lay between the germline ends. The germline V gene encodes CDR1 SNHLY and CDR2 FYNNEI. CDR3 in amino acids: CASSEFLSGETQYF. The DNA for the CDR3 is TGTGCCAGCAGTGAATTTCTGAGCGGGGAGACCCAGTACTTC.

The chain couples TRBV9 to TRBJ2-5; TRBD1 aligns across 7 bases. The J segment lost 1 base and the V segment lost 6 bases, leaving 6 bases of the junction unmatched. Germline loops: CDR1 SGDLS, CDR2 YYNGEE. The CDR3 is 14 amino acids. The CDR3 DNA follows: TGTGCCAGCAACCCGGGACAGACCCAAGAGACCCAGTACTTC. Translated, it gives CASNPGQTQETQYF.

The table lists this clone with a count of one. V is TRBV6-5 and J is TRBJ1-2, with unresolved D. This CDR3 is built from 15 residues. The germline V and J ends were trimmed by 7 bases and 5 bases, with 20 bases remaining between them. The germline CDR1 and CDR2 sequences are MNHEY and SVGAGI. Here the CDR3 reads CASKISPVRAYGYTF. In nucleotides, the CDR3 is TGTGCCAGCAAAATATCCCCCGTGAGGGCGTATGGCTACACCTTC.

CDR3 amino acids: CASSRNRDRGLDEQFF. CDR3 bases: TGTGCCAGCAGCCGTAACCGGGACAGGGGGCTCGATGAGCAGTTCTTC. The V and J genes are TRBV11-3 and TRBJ2-1; 12 bases map to TRBD1. Germline V gives CDR1 SGHNT, CDR2 YENEEA. The CDR3 is 16 residues long. V lost 5 bases, J lost 8 bases, and 10 bases stayed unmatched.

The chain combines TRBV24-1 with TRBJ1-1, with D tentatively TRBD1 (6 bases). The CDR3 has 13 amino acids. Trimming took 9 bases from V and 4 from J, leaving 14 bases between them. Germline CDR1 reads KGHDR; CDR2 reads SFDVKD. This CDR3 is CATGSRGSTEAFF. In DNA, the CDR3 is TGTGCCACCGGATCCAGGGGTTCCACTGAAGCTTTCTTT.

The rearrangement uses TRBV29-1 and TRBJ2-3, with D maybe TRBD1 (5 bases). V shed 5 bases and J shed 6 bases, with 15 bases lying between them. Germline CDR1 SQVTM, CDR2 ANQGSEA. The CDR3 has 13 amino acids. CDR3 region: CSVCETGADTQYF. The CDR3 DNA reads TGCAGCGTTTGTGAGACTGGGGCGGATACGCAGTATTTT.

V gene TRBV7-2 combines with J gene TRBJ2-7, with TRBD2 matching 13 bases. Germline CDR1 SGHTA, CDR2 FQGNSA. V lost 6 bases to trimming and J lost 7 bases; unmatched junction nucleotides: 9. This CDR3 has 15 amino acids. CDR3 nucleotides: TGTGCCAGCAGACTCGGACTAGCGGGAGTGGGTGAGCAGTACTTC. It specifies CASRLGLAGVGEQYF. Full variable domain (outside the CDR3, taken from reference TRBV7-2 and TRBJ2-7): GAGVSQSPSNKVTEKGKDVELRCDPISGHTALYWYRQSLGQGLEFLIYFQGNSAPDKSGLPSDRFSAERTGGSVSTLTIQRTQQEDSAVYLCASRLGLAGVGEQYFGPGTRLTVT.

V is TRBV24-1 and J is TRBJ1-1, with 8 bases aligning to TRBD1. The CDR3 contains 15 residues. From germline, CDR1 is KGHDR and CDR2 SFDVKD. With V trimmed by 7 bases and J by 6 bases, 12 bases remained unmatched. The CDR3 spells CATRGSGQEVSEAFF. The CDR3 coding sequence is TGTGCCACCAGGGGCTCGGGACAGGAAGTTTCTGAAGCTTTCTTT.

The chain joins TRBV28 to TRBJ2-2; D perhaps matches TRBD1 (6 bases). There are 14 residues in the CDR3. Per germline, CDR1 MDHEN and CDR2 SYDVKM. The V gene lost 8 bases and the J gene lost 4 bases, with 14 bases spanning the gap. The CDR3 nucleotides read TGTGCCAGCTCCGTAGTCAGGGGCACCGGGGAGCTGTTTTTT. It codes for CASSVVRGTGELFF.

The chain couples TRBV6-1 to TRBJ2-1; 8 nucleotides align to TRBD1. This CDR3 comprises 15 residues. CDR1 MNHNS and CDR2 SASEGT come from the germline V gene. V trimming: 3 bases; J trimming: 3 bases; junction bases outside the gene matches: 4. The CDR3 nucleotides are TGTGCCAGCAGTGACGGACAGGGCAACTACAATGAGCAGTTCTTC. This gives the protein CASSDGQGNYNEQFF.

The chain employs TRBV5-4 and TRBJ2-3, with 9 bases fitting TRBD2. The CDR3 length is 17 residues. V shed 3 bases and J 2 bases; nucleotides not matched to a gene: 10. Germline CDR1 reads SGHNT; CDR2 reads YYREEE (reference sequence). CDR3 in amino acids: CASSSPAGLANTDTQYF. The CDR3 bases are TGTGCCAGCAGCTCCCCGGCGGGACTAGCTAACACAGATACGCAGTATTTT.

This chain links TRBV29-1 with TRBJ2-7; possible D gene TRBD2, 5 bases. Trimming removed 5 bases from V and 0 bases from J, with 8 bases in between. The CDR3 has 12 residues. Germline assignment: CDR1 SQVTM and CDR2 ANQGSEA. The chain's CDR3 is CSVPGSSYEQYF. The CDR3, as DNA: TGCAGCGTTCCGGGAAGCTCCTACGAGCAGTACTTC.

The chain is built from TRBV19 and TRBJ2-1; 7 bases are a match to TRBD2. CDR1 and CDR2 (germline): LNHDA, SQIVND (reference sequence). This CDR3 comprises 15 residues. J gave up 5 bases and V 7 bases, and 11 bases lay outside the gene matches. CDR3: CASTLGAGRDNEQFF. Written as DNA, the CDR3 is TGTGCCAGTACCCTCGGGGCGGGGAGGGACAATGAGCAGTTCTTC.

The chain has TRBV11-3 and TRBJ2-3; no firm D call. Germline lookup yields CDR1 SGHNT and CDR2 YENEEA. This CDR3 is 16 amino acids long. Trimming left V 5 bases short and J 0 bases short, with 15 bases between. The CDR3 DNA follows: TGTGCCAGCAGCCCAAGCAGCGACGCTAGCACAGATACGCAGTATTTT. It codes for CASSPSSDASTDTQYF.

The chain uses TRBV11-3 and TRBJ2-2; 7 nucleotides align to TRBD1. The V gene end was trimmed by 4 bases and the J gene end by 0 bases; junction bases not matched to a gene: 2. The CDR3 contains 15 residues. CDR1 and CDR2 from the germline V gene are SGHNT and YENEEA. This CDR3 is CASSWGTANTGELFF. CDR3 DNA: TGTGCCAGCAGCTGGGGGACAGCGAACACCGGGGAGCTGTTTTTT.